What follows are 14 T cell receptor beta chains derived from one specimen sequenced in a study of blood T cell repertoires in COVID-19. Some clones are missing from TCRdb's copy, which holds only in-frame ones; the method was immunoSEQ multiplex PCR. The table has 48,000 or so clones, 86% seen once. Sequencing input: peripheral blood. These receptors were taken from a woman older than 75 with COVID-19, enrolled during active disease.

The chain recombines TRBV6-1 with TRBJ1-1; D may be TRBD1 (6 bases). The CDR3 sequence is 15 residues long. Germline V gene sequence: CDR1 MNHNS, CDR2 SASEGT. V shed 3 bases and J shed 0 bases, with 11 bases lying between them. The CDR3 loop reads CASSDGRTVNTEAFF. The CDR3 region has the DNA TGTGCCAGCAGTGATGGAAGGACAGTGAACACTGAAGCTTTCTTT.

In this sample, this clone turned up once. The gene calls are TRBV2 and TRBJ2-2; maybe TRBD2 (5 bases). This CDR3 is built from 18 residues. The germline V and J ends were trimmed by 5 bases and 4 bases, with 23 bases remaining between them. Per the germline V gene, CDR1 is SNHLY and CDR2 is FYNNEI. CDR3 loop: CASSTGPPRGSSTGELFF. The CDR3 DNA reads TGTGCCAGCAGTACTGGACCCCCCCGAGGGAGTAGCACCGGGGAGCTGTTTTTT.

The chain uses TRBV11-1 and TRBJ1-1, with a possible D match to TRBD1 (5 bases). Germline CDR1 is SGHAT and CDR2 is FQDESV (reference sequence). V was cut by 5 bases and J by 5 bases, with 21 bases left in between. This CDR3 spans 16 amino acids. In DNA form, the CDR3 reads TGTGCCAGCAGCCCCCGCGCAAGGGGCGTAAGGACTGAAGCTTTCTTT. This codes for CASSPRARGVRTEAFF.

The gene calls are TRBV6-5 and TRBJ1-3; TRBD1 is a possible D gene (5 bases). The CDR3 is made up of 13 amino acids. The germline V gene has CDR1 MNHEY and CDR2 SVGAGI. Trimming pared 8 bases from V and 5 bases from J, leaving 13 bases between. CDR3 sequence reads: CASSSGNRNTIYF. The CDR3 DNA sequence: TGTGCCAGCTCGTCAGGGAACAGAAACACCATATATTTT.

The chain is built from TRBV5-1 and TRBJ1-2; 8 positions match TRBD1. The germline gives CDR1 SGHRS, CDR2 YFSETQ. With V trimmed by 3 bases and J by 4 bases, 8 bases remained unmatched. The CDR3 consists of 15 residues. The CDR3 DNA reads as TGCGCCAGCAGCTCCCCGGACAGGGCTGGCTATGGCTACACCTTC. Translated: CASSSPDRAGYGYTF.

The chain is built from TRBV30 and TRBJ2-7; the match to TRBD2 covers 7 bases. The ends lost 2 bases at V and 0 bases at J; junction bases unmatched: 4. The CDR3 consists of 14 residues. Germline loops: CDR1 GTSNPN, CDR2 SVGIG (reference sequence). In nucleotides, the CDR3 is TGTGCCTGGAGTCACGGGGGGAGCTCCTACGAGCAGTACTTC. This translates into CAWSHGGSSYEQYF. Based on the CDR3 plus reference TRBV30 and TRBJ2-7, the full variable domain is SQTIHQWPATLVQPVGSPLSLECTVEGTSNPNLYWYRQAAGRGLQLLFYSVGIGQISSEVPQNLSASRPQDRQFILSSKKLLLSDSGFYLCAWSHGGSSYEQYFGPGTRLTVT.

The chain recombines TRBV3-1 (or the pseudogene TRBV3-2) with TRBJ1-3; D remains ambiguous. This CDR3 spans 16 amino acids. Germline assignment: CDR1 LGHDT and CDR2 YNNKEL (reference sequence). Trimming cost V 4 bases and J 8 bases, with 21 bases left between them. CDR3 in DNA: TGTGCCAGCAGCCCTCGCGGGCGGGGAATGTGGGACACCATATATTTT. Its protein is CASSPRGRGMWDTIYF.

The chain carries TRBV6-5 and TRBJ2-2; D is uncertain. The V and J ends lost 5 bases and 7 bases respectively, with 5 bases between them. The CDR3 is 11 amino acids. Germline V gives CDR1 MNHEY, CDR2 SVGAGI. The CDR3 spells CASSQFGELFF. In DNA form, the CDR3 reads TGTGCCAGCAGTCAATTCGGGGAGCTGTTTTTT.

J is TRBJ1-2 and V is TRBV29-1, with TRBD1 identical over 7 bases. This CDR3 region has 12 residues. The junction had 3 bases not matched to a gene; V was cut back by 5 bases and J by 3 bases. Germline CDR1 reads SQVTM; CDR2 reads ANQGSEA. Here the CDR3 DNA reads TGCAGCGTTCAAGGGGGCTACTATGGCTACACCTTC. Translated, it gives CSVQGGYYGYTF.

The chain couples TRBV24-1 to TRBJ1-5; no firm D call. CDR3 length equals 16 residues. Trimming took off 12 bases at V and 4 bases at J, with 24 bases between the two ends. Germline V lookup: CDR1 KGHDR, CDR2 SFDVKD. As DNA, the CDR3 is TGTGCCCCCCTGAGGAGAATTTTTCCCCCTAATCAGCCCCAGCATTTT. It encodes CAPLRRIFPPNQPQHF.

The rearrangement uses TRBV6-1 and TRBJ1-4; tentatively, D is TRBD1 (6 bases). Germline CDR1 and CDR2: MNHNS and SASEGT. V lost 4 bases to trimming and J lost 5 bases, with 20 bases between them. The CDR3 contains 17 residues. The CDR3 loop is CASSATPGAFRNEKLFF. The CDR3 DNA follows: TGTGCCAGCAGTGCTACCCCAGGGGCTTTTCGGAATGAAAAACTGTTTTTT.

The chain employs TRBV9 and TRBJ1-6; possibly TRBD1 for D (5 bases). V was shortened by 5 bases and J by 0 bases, with 9 bases between the two germline ends. The CDR3 extends over 15 amino acids. Per the germline V gene, CDR1 is SGDLS and CDR2 is YYNGEE. CDR3 protein: CASRTRGSYNSPLHF. CDR3 sequence (DNA): TGTGCCAGCAGAACAAGGGGCTCCTATAATTCACCCCTCCACTTT.

V and J are TRBV11-2 and TRBJ1-1, with D maybe TRBD1 (5 bases). This CDR3 spans 15 amino acids. CDR1 SGHAT and CDR2 FQNNGV come from the germline V gene. V was pared by 5 bases and J by 1 base, with 14 bases between. The CDR3 region is CASSPPGGGNTEAFF. The DNA of the CDR3 is TGTGCCAGCAGCCCCCCCGGGGGAGGGAACACTGAAGCTTTCTTT.

V and J are TRBV7-9 and TRBJ1-2; D not certain. The CDR3 covers 12 residues. The ends were cut back, 5 bases at V and 4 bases at J, with 8 bases in the middle. In germline, CDR1 is SEHNR, CDR2 FQNEAQ (reference sequence). In DNA, the CDR3 is TGTGCCAGCAGCGCCGCCGGCTATGGCTACACCTTC. Its translation: CASSAAGYGYTF.